This TCR beta chain came from a study of blood T cell repertoires in COVID-19. Study-level information: In each case, the material was cDNA or gDNA derived from T cells, B-cell-depleted T cells, or PBMCs.

Study processing details: Estimates of nucleated cell counts were drawn from the amplification of reference gene primers. This table comes from immunoSEQ multiplex PCR, and its TCRdb copy is limited to in-frame clones, with some not included. For V, J and clone size, that table is used; D and trimming come from the DNA. The table includes roughly 100,000 clones, around 83% detected once. Germline V gives CDR1 MDHEN, CDR2 SYDVKM. V was trimmed by 5 bases and J by 4 bases, leaving 17 bases between them. This CDR3 has 15 residues. The sequenced material came from peripheral blood. V gene TRBV28 combines with J gene TRBJ1-1; D is ambiguous. The clonotype comes from a woman older than 75 with active or convalescent COVID-19. CDR3 residues: CASSLAVRGFTEAFF. The CDR3 nucleotides are TGTGCCAGCAGTCTCGCGGTTCGAGGGTTCACTGAAGCTTTCTTT.